This T cell receptor beta chain was recovered during a study of identical twins. This clonotype was recorded many times. Its antigen is unknown. V was trimmed by 3 bases and J by 4 bases, leaving 18 bases between them. CDR3 length: 15 amino acids. CDR1 and CDR2 (germline): SQVTM, ANQGSEA. Overall study results and limits: Models underestimated TCR alpha sharing (out-of-frame) in monozygotic twins. Part of the zero-insertion signal could reflect confounding by invariant MAIT and iNKT cells.

TCRdb passed the 5' RACE reads through MiXCR, listing each CDR3 protein once. The sample shows around 100,000 distinct CDR3 sequences, 5.9% of them seen only once. V is TRBV29-1 and J is TRBJ2-5, with D possibly being TRBD2 (6 bases). Sequencing was carried out using memory T cells sorted from blood. This TCR was sampled from a woman aged 45 to 65 in good health. The CDR3 reads CSVDGRRDEPETQYF. Here the CDR3 DNA reads TGCAGCGTTGACGGTCGGCGGGACGAGCCAGAGACCCAGTACTTC.